One and the same sample provided the 24 T cell receptor beta chains below, sequenced in a study of T-cell memory formation after mild COVID-19. From the 5' RACE reads, TCRdb called clonotypes with MiXCR, one entry per CDR3 protein. The sample holds a few hundred thousand distinct CDR3 sequences; roughly 9.4% are singletons and the top ten take 20% to 25%. Source material: PBMCs or a T cell subset sorted from them (not recorded which). These receptor sequences come from a man between 18 and 29 years old who had mild COVID-19 (a few samples of this study predate the infection). Cell type and time point are not known.

This clonotype was seen repeatedly, ten times or more. The chain couples TRBV18 to TRBJ2-3; no firm D call. With 3 bases removed from V and 0 bases from J, the gap between germline ends came to 4 bases. Germline lookup yields CDR1 KGHSH and CDR2 LQKENI. CDR3 length: 13 amino acids. The CDR3 DNA follows: TGTGCCAGCTCACCGCCTAGCACAGATACGCAGTATTTT. This codes for CASSPPSTDTQYF. The entire variable domain, with the rest obtained from reference TRBV18 and TRBJ2-3, is as follows: NAGVMQNPRHLVRRRGQEARLRCSPMKGHSHVYWYRQLPEEGLKFMVYLQKENIIDESGMPKERFSAEFPKEGPSILRIQQVVRGDSAAYFCASSPPSTDTQYFGPGTRLTVL.

A few counts support this clonotype. The chain has TRBV4-1 and TRBJ2-7; TRBD1 aligns across 9 bases. The V and J ends lost 3 bases and 3 bases, in that order; junction bases with no gene match: 9. The CDR3 is 16 residues long. Germline values: CDR1 MGHRA, CDR2 YSYEKL. The CDR3 loop is CASSQGKAGQGYEQYF. CDR3 sequence (DNA): TGCGCCAGCAGCCAGGGTAAGGCGGGACAGGGCTACGAGCAGTACTTC.

Only a few counts were recorded for this clonotype. V is TRBV25-1 and J is TRBJ1-5; TRBD1 matches at 7 bases. J gave up 2 bases and V 8 bases, and 0 bases lay outside the gene matches. Looked up from germline, CDR1 is MGHDK and CDR2 is SYGVNS. The CDR3 spans 12 residues. CDR3 sequence: CASGQGNQPQHF. CDR3 in DNA: TGTGCCAGCGGACAGGGCAATCAGCCCCAGCATTTT.

This clonotype was recorded a few times. The chain has TRBV12-3 or TRBV12-4 and TRBJ1-5; a weak D match, TRBD1 (6 bases). The V and J ends lost 7 bases and 2 bases respectively, with 15 bases between them. The CDR3 totals 15 residues. CDR3 region: CASKRGQGGNQPQHF. Here the CDR3 DNA reads TGTGCCAGCAAGCGGGGGCAAGGGGGCAATCAGCCCCAGCATTTT.

V gene TRBV4-2 combines with J gene TRBJ1-1; D is possibly TRBD1 (5 bases). This CDR3 has 16 amino acids. V was pared by 1 base and J by 0 bases, with 12 bases between. The germline V gene has CDR1 LGHNA and CDR2 YNFKEQ. The CDR3 bases are TGTGCCAGCAGCCAAGGGGGCCAGGGTATGAACACTGAAGCTTTCTTT. It codes for CASSQGGQGMNTEAFF.

The chain joins TRBV12-3 or TRBV12-4 to TRBJ2-1, with D perhaps matching TRBD1 (5 bases). Trimming left V 3 bases short and J 3 bases short, with 18 bases between. This CDR3 contains 17 residues. The CDR3 here is CASSFWPTRGDYNEQFF. The CDR3 DNA is TGTGCCAGCAGTTTTTGGCCCACAAGGGGCGACTACAATGAGCAGTTCTTC.

Remarks on this clonotype: A read error may account for a junction end that differs from germline. The gene calls are TRBV11-2 and TRBJ2-5, with D perhaps being TRBD1 or TRBD2 (5 bases each). The CDR3 extends over 14 amino acids. The V gene's germline CDR1 is SGHAT and CDR2 FQNNGV. The CDR3 DNA sequence: TGTGCCAGCAGCTTACGTCGGGACCAAGAGACCAAGTACTTC. This gives the protein CASSLRRDQETKYF.

This clonotype has only a few counts. The chain has TRBV30 and TRBJ2-3; TRBD2 agrees at 9 bases. Germline trimming cut 5 bases from V and 1 base from J; bases unmatched to any gene: 4. The CDR3 consists of 14 residues. Germline V gene sequence: CDR1 GTSNPN, CDR2 SVGIG (reference sequence). Here the CDR3 DNA reads TGTGCCTGGTCCTGGACTAGCGGCACAGATACGCAGTATTTT. Its protein product is CAWSWTSGTDTQYF.

This clonotype appeared many times. The gene calls are TRBV24-1 and TRBJ2-5; D is perhaps TRBD2 (5 bases). From germline, CDR1 is KGHDR and CDR2 SFDVKD. V was pared by 2 bases and J by 5 bases, with 14 bases between. The CDR3 extends over 15 amino acids. CDR3 loop: CATSDSRGSMETQYF. CDR3 DNA sequence: TGTGCCACCAGTGATTCCCGGGGATCAATGGAGACCCAGTACTTC.

This clonotype was counted a few times. The chain links TRBV7-2 to TRBJ1-6; weak D call: TRBD1 (5 bases). The V gene lost 5 bases and the J gene lost 9 bases, with 17 bases spanning the gap. The CDR3 covers 15 residues. Germline CDR1 SGHTA, CDR2 FQGNSA. The CDR3 nucleotides are TGTGCCAGCAGCCCGATGGAGGGAACAGGTTCACCCCTCCACTTT. It codes for CASSPMEGTGSPLHF.

This clonotype came up many times. The junction departs from germline at one end; a sequencing error may be responsible. The CDR3: CASTLGLAGVGDTQYF. The CDR3 DNA follows: TGTGCCAGCACTTTAGGACTAGCGGGGGTTGGAGATACGCAGTATTTT. The gene calls are TRBV12-3 or TRBV12-4 and TRBJ2-3, with TRBD2 matching 13 bases. The CDR3 is made up of 16 amino acids.

This clonotype was recorded many times. V usage is TRBV7-9 and J usage is TRBJ2-5; D call uncertain. The CDR3 consists of 14 residues. Trimming stripped 4 bases from V and 5 bases from J, with 14 bases between. Germline V CDR1 and CDR2: SEHNR, FQNEAQ (reference sequence). In DNA form, the CDR3 reads TGTGCCAGCAGCTCAGAACACGGGTGGGAGACCCAGTACTTC. As protein: CASSSEHGWETQYF.

This clonotype was counted a few times. The CDR3 is CASSLGEDLGYGYTF. The CDR3 nucleotides read TGCGCCAGCAGCTTGGGGGAAGACCTTGGGTATGGCTACACCTTC. V usage is TRBV5-1 and J usage is TRBJ1-2, with unresolved D. CDR3 length: 15 amino acids. V was shortened by 0 bases and J by 5 bases, with 14 bases between the two germline ends. The germline gives CDR1 SGHRS, CDR2 YFSETQ.

The chain links TRBV5-1 to TRBJ1-4; 8 positions agree with TRBD1. The V gene end was trimmed by 1 base and the J gene end by 3 bases; junction bases not matched to a gene: 5. CDR3 length: 16 amino acids. Per the germline V gene, CDR1 is SGHRS and CDR2 is YFSETQ. In DNA form, the CDR3 reads TGCGCCAGCAGCTTGACACCGGGACAGGCTAATGAAAAACTGTTTTTT. Translation: CASSLTPGQANEKLFF.

The chain is built from TRBV7-9 and TRBJ1-1; D is perhaps TRBD1 (5 bases). This CDR3 region has 14 residues. Germline assignment: CDR1 SEHNR and CDR2 FQNEAQ (reference sequence). The V gene lost 5 bases and the J gene lost 3 bases, with 13 bases spanning the gap. The CDR3 region is CASSTGTDYTEAFF. The CDR3 DNA is TGTGCCAGCAGCACGGGGACGGACTACACTGAAGCTTTCTTT.

The chain links TRBV7-2 to TRBJ2-5; D is perhaps TRBD1 (5 bases). This CDR3 has 14 residues. CDR1 and CDR2 (germline): SGHTA, FQGNSA. Between the trimmed V and J ends, which lost 5 bases and 3 bases, there was a span of 13 bases. CDR3 nucleotides: TGTGCCAGCAGCCGGTTGACAGTCAAAGAGACCCAGTACTTC. Protein: CASSRLTVKETQYF.

This clonotype was seen a few times. The chain is built from TRBV9 and TRBJ1-1, with TRBD1 identical over 8 bases. The ends lost 0 bases at V and 4 bases at J; junction bases unmatched: 8. The CDR3 is 16 residues long. Germline CDR1 is SGDLS and CDR2 is YYNGEE. The CDR3 is CASSVGGTGVGTEAFF. The CDR3 DNA is TGTGCCAGCAGCGTAGGTGGGACAGGTGTTGGCACTGAAGCTTTCTTT.

This rearrangement joins TRBV29-1 to TRBJ2-5; a weak D match, TRBD2 (5 bases). CDR1 SQVTM and CDR2 ANQGSEA come from the germline V gene. The CDR3 extends over 13 amino acids. The V end lost 2 bases, the J end lost 0 bases, and 7 bases lay between the germline ends. The CDR3 protein is CSVETGNQETQYF. In DNA, the CDR3 is TGCAGCGTTGAAACCGGGAACCAAGAGACCCAGTACTTC.

This clonotype has a count of ten or more. CDR3 sequence: CSARDAISKETQYF. In nucleotides, the CDR3 is TGCAGTGCTAGAGATGCCATCTCGAAAGAGACCCAGTACTTC. V gene TRBV20-1 combines with J gene TRBJ2-5; D ambiguous. Per the germline V gene, CDR1 is DFQATT and CDR2 is SNEGSKA (reference sequence). V was trimmed by 0 bases and J by 3 bases, leaving 11 bases between them. The CDR3 spans 14 residues.

This clonotype was observed a handful of times. The chain joins TRBV11-2 to TRBJ2-5; D perhaps matches TRBD2 (5 bases). The CDR3 is 15 amino acids. Per the germline V gene, CDR1 is SGHAT and CDR2 is FQNNGV. The V and J ends lost 5 bases and 5 bases respectively, with 18 bases between them. CDR3 amino acids: CASSPLRQPGETQYF. CDR3 DNA sequence: TGTGCCAGCAGCCCCTTACGGCAGCCGGGGGAGACCCAGTACTTC.

This clonotype was counted only a few times. The chain employs TRBV12-3 or TRBV12-4 and TRBJ1-5; 7 nucleotides agree with TRBD1. J lost 2 bases, V lost 6 bases, and 7 bases had no gene match. The CDR3 has 15 residues. The CDR3 sequence: CASSQGGAGNQPQHF. The CDR3 DNA reads TGTGCCAGCAGCCAGGGGGGCGCGGGCAATCAGCCCCAGCATTTT.

This clonotype has ten or more counts. V and J are TRBV4-3 and TRBJ2-5, with unresolved D. V dropped 0 bases and J dropped 1 base, with 9 bases sitting between them. CDR3 length equals 15 residues. In germline, CDR1 is LGHNA, CDR2 YSLEER. CDR3 in amino acids: CASSQESSTQETQYF. Here the CDR3 DNA reads TGCGCCAGCAGCCAAGAATCGTCTACCCAAGAGACCCAGTACTTC.

J is TRBJ1-5 and V is TRBV12-3 or TRBV12-4, with TRBD1 identical over 7 bases. The CDR3 sequence is 14 residues long. The trim removed 5 bases at V and 6 bases at J, leaving 7 bases unmatched. CDR3 amino acids: CASSPQGVSQPQHF. The DNA for the CDR3 is TGTGCCAGCAGTCCCCAGGGGGTTTCTCAGCCCCAGCATTTT.

This clonotype was seen just once. The chain employs TRBV4-1 and TRBJ2-5, with 11 nucleotides matching TRBD1. J lost 4 bases, V lost 0 bases, and 7 bases had no gene match. The germline gives CDR1 MGHRA, CDR2 YSYEKL. This CDR3 region has 17 residues. The CDR3 reads CASSQDWTGGLRETQYF. The CDR3 region has the DNA TGCGCCAGCAGCCAAGACTGGACAGGGGGCTTAAGAGAGACCCAGTACTTC.